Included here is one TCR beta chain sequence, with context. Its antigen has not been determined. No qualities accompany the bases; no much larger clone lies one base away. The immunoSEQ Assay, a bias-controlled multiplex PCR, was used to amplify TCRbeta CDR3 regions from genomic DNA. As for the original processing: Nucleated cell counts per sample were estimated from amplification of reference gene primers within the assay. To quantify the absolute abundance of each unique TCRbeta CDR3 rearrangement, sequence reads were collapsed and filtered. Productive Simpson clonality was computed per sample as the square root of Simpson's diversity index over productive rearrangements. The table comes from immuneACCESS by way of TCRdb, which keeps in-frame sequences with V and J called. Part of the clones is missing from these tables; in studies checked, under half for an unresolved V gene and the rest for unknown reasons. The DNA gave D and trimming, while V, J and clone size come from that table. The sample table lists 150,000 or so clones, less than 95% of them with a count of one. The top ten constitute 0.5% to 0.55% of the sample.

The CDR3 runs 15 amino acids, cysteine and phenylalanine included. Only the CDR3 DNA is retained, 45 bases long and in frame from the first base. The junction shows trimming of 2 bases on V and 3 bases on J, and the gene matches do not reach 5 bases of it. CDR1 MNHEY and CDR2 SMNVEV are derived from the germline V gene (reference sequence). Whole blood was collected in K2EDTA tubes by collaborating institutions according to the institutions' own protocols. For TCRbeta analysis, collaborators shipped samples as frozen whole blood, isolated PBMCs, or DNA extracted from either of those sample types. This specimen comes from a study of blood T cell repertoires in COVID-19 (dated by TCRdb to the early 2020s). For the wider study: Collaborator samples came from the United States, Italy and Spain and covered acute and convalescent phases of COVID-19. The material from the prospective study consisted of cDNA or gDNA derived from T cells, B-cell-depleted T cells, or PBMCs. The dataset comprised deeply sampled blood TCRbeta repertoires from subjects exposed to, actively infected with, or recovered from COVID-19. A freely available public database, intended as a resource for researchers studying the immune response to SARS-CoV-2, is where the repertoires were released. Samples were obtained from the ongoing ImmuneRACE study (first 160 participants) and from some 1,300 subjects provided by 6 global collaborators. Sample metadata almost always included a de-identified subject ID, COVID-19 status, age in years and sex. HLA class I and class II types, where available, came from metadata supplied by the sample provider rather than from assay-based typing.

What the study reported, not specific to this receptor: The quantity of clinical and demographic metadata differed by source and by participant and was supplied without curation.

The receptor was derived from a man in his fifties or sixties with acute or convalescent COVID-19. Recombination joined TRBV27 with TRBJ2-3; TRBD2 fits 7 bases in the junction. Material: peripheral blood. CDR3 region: CASSLTASGTDTQYF. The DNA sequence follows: TGTGCCAGCAGTTTAACGGCTAGCGGAACAGATACGCAGTATTTT.